This TCR beta chain was documented in a study of cytomegalovirus exposure and HLA in healthy donors. Though probably carrying unrecorded immune exposures, donors were nominally healthy at sampling. The PCR ran on 60 Vbeta and 13 Jbeta primers. TCRdb keeps only in-frame clones here, not all; method: immunoSEQ multiplex PCR. The repertoire holds some 120,000 clones, over 60% seen once, with roughly 3% in the top ten. The CDR3 is 15 amino acids. CDR1 and CDR2 from the germline V gene are SGHRS and YFSETQ. The V gene lost 3 bases and the J gene lost 7 bases, with 20 bases spanning the gap. The TCR originated in a woman under 30 in good health and CMV-seropositive. The chain carries TRBV5-1 and TRBJ2-7; D is unresolved. The material sequenced was PBMCs. The CDR3 region has the DNA TGCGCCAGCAGCTCTCAGGATCCCGTCGTCGATGAGCAGTACTTC. Residues: CASSSQDPVVDEQYF.